Included here is one T cell receptor (beta chain) sequence, with context. The target antigen is unknown. These data belong to a study of T cell clonotyping in hematopoietic cell transplantation. Study summary: Pretransplant recipient samples were taken after cytoreduction. Study-wide findings and caveats: Without cell sorting, CD4 versus CD8 contributions remain unresolved. After transplant, recipient diversity fell while pathologically expanded clonotypes grew through day 180.

Time point of the sample: recipient sample about 28 days before transplant, after cytoreduction. From germline, CDR1 is LNHDA and CDR2 SQIVND (reference sequence). The CDR3 sequence is 13 residues long. V was cut by 3 bases and J by 4 bases, with 9 bases left in between. Assay: immunoSEQ multiplex PCR; the TCRdb copy retains only in-frame clones and omits some. Of thousands of clones listed, almost 96% were seen once; the top ten hold roughly 1.8%. The V and J genes are TRBV19 and TRBJ1-1, with unresolved D. The sequencing used peripheral blood mononuclear cells, collected before stem cell transplant. This receptor was obtained from a woman between 45 and 60 years old with chronic myeloid leukemia. Some clones in this sample may be carry-over from other donors' samples. CDR3 bases: TGTGCCAGTAGTATTGGTCGGGGCACTGAAGCTTTCTTT. The encoded protein is CASSIGRGTEAFF.